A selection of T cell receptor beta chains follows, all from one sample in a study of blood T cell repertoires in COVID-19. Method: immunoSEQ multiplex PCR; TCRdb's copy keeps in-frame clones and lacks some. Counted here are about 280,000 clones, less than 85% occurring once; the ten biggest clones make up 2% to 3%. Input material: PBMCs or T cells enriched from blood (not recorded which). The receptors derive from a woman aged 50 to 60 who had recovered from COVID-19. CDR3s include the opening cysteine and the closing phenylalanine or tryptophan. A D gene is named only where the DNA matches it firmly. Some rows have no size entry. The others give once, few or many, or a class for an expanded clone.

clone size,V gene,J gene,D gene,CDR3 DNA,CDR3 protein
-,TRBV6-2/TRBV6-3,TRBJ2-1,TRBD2,TGTGCCAGCAGTTGGGCCCTCAGCGGGGGGGCCTTCAATGAGCAGTTCTTC,CASSWALSGGAFNEQFF
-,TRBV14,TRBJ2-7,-,TGTGCCAGCAGCCCCAACGGGGGGCCCTACGAGCAGTACTTC,CASSPNGGPYEQYF
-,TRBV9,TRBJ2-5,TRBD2,TGTGCCAGCAGCGCCTCCCTAGCGGGGCAGGAGACCCAGTACTTC,CASSASLAGQETQYF
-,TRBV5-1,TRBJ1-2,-,TGCGCCAGCAGCTTCATAACAGCCGCATATGGCTACACCTTC,CASSFITAAYGYTF
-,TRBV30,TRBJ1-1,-,TGTGCCTGGAGTGCAGGGATGAACACTGAAGCTTTCTTT,CAWSAGMNTEAFF
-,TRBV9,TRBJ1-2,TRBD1,TGTGCCAGCAGCCCGAGAGGAGGGGGGACAGGGATGTATGGCTACACCTTC,CASSPRGGGTGMYGYTF
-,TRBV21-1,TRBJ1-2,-,TGTGCCAGCAGCCCCCCGACAGGGACCAGGGGCTACACCTTC,CASSPPTGTRGYTF
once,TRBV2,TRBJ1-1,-,TGTGCCAGCAGTGGGACACCGGGGGGTGAAGCTTTCTTT,CASSGTPGGEAFF
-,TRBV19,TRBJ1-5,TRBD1,TGTGCCAGTAGTGTACTTCAGGGGGCAGGTCAGCCCCAGCATTTT,CASSVLQGAGQPQHF
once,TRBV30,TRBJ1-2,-,TGTGCCTGGAGTGGTCAGGGTTTTTTTGGCTACACCTTC,CAWSGQGFFGYTF
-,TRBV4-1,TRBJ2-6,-,TGCGCCAGCAACGCAGGCTCATTCTCTGGGGCCAACGTCCTGACTTTC,CASNAGSFSGANVLTF